The 5 T cell receptor beta chains below come from one sample, sequenced in a study of T cell responses to AZD1222 COVID-19 vaccine. Clones were sequenced by immunoSEQ multiplex PCR, and TCRdb holds only the in-frame ones, with some missing. This sample has 120,000 to 150,000 clones, with over 85% found just once. Sequenced material: peripheral blood, taken 28 days after the second AZD1222 dose. The source of these receptors is an adult who received the AZD1222 COVID-19 vaccine.

This chain joins TRBV7-2 and TRBJ1-6; D may be TRBD1 (6 bases). From germline, CDR1 is SGHTA and CDR2 FQGNSA. V shed 5 bases and J shed 9 bases, with 20 bases lying between them. CDR3 length equals 16 residues. The CDR3 region is CASSPPLWGAPSPLHF. Here the CDR3 DNA reads TGTGCCAGCAGCCCTCCTCTGTGGGGGGCGCCTTCACCCCTCCACTTT.

V gene TRBV28 combines with J gene TRBJ2-1; TRBD2 matches at 11 bases. V shed 1 base, J shed 2 bases, and the junction held 1 base outside the gene matches. CDR1 MDHEN and CDR2 SYDVKM come from the germline V gene. The CDR3 sequence is 16 residues long. This CDR3 is CASSLSTSGTYNEQFF. In DNA form, the CDR3 reads TGTGCCAGCAGTTTATCGACTAGCGGGACCTACAATGAGCAGTTCTTC.

The chain has TRBV28 and TRBJ1-5, with D maybe TRBD1 (6 bases). V gave up 6 bases and J gave up 4 bases, with 13 bases separating them. The CDR3 consists of 14 residues. CDR1 MDHEN and CDR2 SYDVKM come from the germline V gene. The CDR3 sequence: CASRPDSRNQPQHF. For the CDR3, the DNA is TGTGCCAGCAGGCCGGACAGTAGGAATCAGCCCCAGCATTTT.

The chain has TRBV5-1 and TRBJ2-1; D is unresolved. The germline V gene has CDR1 SGHRS and CDR2 YFSETQ. The CDR3 sequence is 16 residues long. V lost 4 bases and J 2 bases, leaving 16 bases between the germline ends. The CDR3 DNA reads as TGCGCCAGCAGCGTTGACCCCGTCGGCGCCTACAATGAGCAGTTCTTC. Its protein is CASSVDPVGAYNEQFF.

The chain employs TRBV7-9 and TRBJ1-6; TRBD1 matches at 8 bases. The junction had 6 bases not matched to a gene; V was cut back by 4 bases and J by 7 bases. Germline V gene data show CDR1 as SEHNR and CDR2 as FQNEAQ (reference sequence). This CDR3 has 15 residues. CDR3 nucleotides: TGTGCCAGCAGCTCCTCGGACAGGGAAAATTCACCCCTCCACTTT. Translated, it gives CASSSSDRENSPLHF.